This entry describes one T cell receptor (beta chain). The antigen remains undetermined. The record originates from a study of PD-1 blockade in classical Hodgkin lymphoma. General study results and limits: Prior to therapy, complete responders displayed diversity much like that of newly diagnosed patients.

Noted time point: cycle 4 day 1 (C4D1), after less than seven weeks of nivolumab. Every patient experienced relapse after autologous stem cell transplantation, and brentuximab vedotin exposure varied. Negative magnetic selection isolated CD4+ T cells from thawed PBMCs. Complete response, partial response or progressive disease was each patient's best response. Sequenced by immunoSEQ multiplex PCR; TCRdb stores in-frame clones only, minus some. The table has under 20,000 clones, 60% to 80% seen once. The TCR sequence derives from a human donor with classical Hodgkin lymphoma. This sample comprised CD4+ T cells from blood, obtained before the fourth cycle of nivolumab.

The CDR3 region is CASSLGGAGEETQYF. The CDR3 DNA reads TGCGCCAGCAGCTTGGGGGGAGCGGGGGAAGAGACCCAGTACTTC. The chain combines TRBV5-1 with TRBJ2-5; TRBD2 aligns across 8 bases. V gave up 0 bases and J gave up 3 bases; unmatched junction bases: 4. Germline V gene sequence: CDR1 SGHRS, CDR2 YFSETQ. The CDR3 has 15 residues.